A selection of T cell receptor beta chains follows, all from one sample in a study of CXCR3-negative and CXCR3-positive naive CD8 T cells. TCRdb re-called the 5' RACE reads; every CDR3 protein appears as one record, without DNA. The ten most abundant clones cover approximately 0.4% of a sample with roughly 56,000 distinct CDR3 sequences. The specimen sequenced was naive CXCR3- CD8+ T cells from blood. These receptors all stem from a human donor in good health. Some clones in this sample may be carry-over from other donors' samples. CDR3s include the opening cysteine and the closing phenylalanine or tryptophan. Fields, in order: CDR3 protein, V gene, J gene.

CASSLVETGGGDEQFF	TRBV7-8	TRBJ2-1
CSVDPPGLKETQYF	TRBV29-1	TRBJ2-5
CASSQDFALGTLYNEQFF	TRBV4-2	TRBJ2-1
CSASGATPGNEQFF	TRBV20-1	TRBJ2-1
CASNPGQEKLFF	TRBV28	TRBJ2-2
CASSTGQASYEQYF	TRBV27	TRBJ2-7
CASSLRTSSYNEQFF	TRBV3-1	TRBJ2-1
CSVSAVGGSRSSGANVLTF	TRBV20-1	TRBJ2-6
CASSPTDHATNEKLFF	TRBV28	TRBJ1-4
CASSVRDRDGETQYF	TRBV27	TRBJ2-5
CASSLAGTDGVEQYF	TRBV7-9	TRBJ2-7
CASSFISGGSSYNEQFF	TRBV12-3/TRBV12-4	TRBJ2-1
CASSYRSGGLEETQYF	TRBV6-2/TRBV6-3	TRBJ2-5
CASSPAGDREYDEQFF	TRBV12-3/TRBV12-4	TRBJ2-1
CASSPGTGSSYNEQFF	TRBV11-3	TRBJ2-1